In its sample, the clone carrying this T cell receptor beta chain was seen many times. The antigen is unknown. The record originates from a study of response to subunit inactivated influenza vaccine. Findings and caveats of the study: Each seasonal influenza vaccination, the authors suggested, recruits few new T cells.

MiXCR, run by TCRdb on the RT-PCR reads, gives a single entry per CDR3 protein. This repertoire shows about 780,000 distinct CDR3 sequences, 18% found once; its top ten account for roughly a tenth. The J segment lost 5 bases and the V segment lost 1 base, leaving 1 base of the junction unmatched. The germline CDR1 and CDR2 sequences are SGHTA and FQGNSA. The CDR3 contains 15 residues. This clonotype was obtained from a man aged 45-65 years who received an inactivated influenza vaccine. The input for sequencing was PBMCs from blood, taken around 5 days after vaccination. The J gene is TRBJ2-1, the V gene TRBV7-2; 11 bases fit TRBD2. The CDR3 is CASSLGLAGNNEQFF. CDR3 sequence (DNA): TGTGCCAGCAGCTTAGGACTAGCGGGAAACAATGAGCAGTTCTTC.